This is a list of T cell receptor beta chains from one sample in a study of CD8 T cells in Susac syndrome. TCRdb reprocessed the immunoSEQ multiplex PCR reads via MiXCR and lists one record per CDR3 protein. Of about 430,000 distinct CDR3 sequences listed, 85% are singletons. The specimen was CD8+ T cells from PBMCs. The source is a human donor with multiple sclerosis. Each CDR3 is given with its conserved first and last residue. D genes are given only for firm matches. Not every row has a clone size; where given, it reads once, few, many or a size class.

TRBV3-1	TRBJ1-2	.	TRBD1	CASRGDSNLYGYTF	TGTGCCAGCAGGGGGGACAGTAACCTCTATGGCTACACCTTC
TRBV19	TRBJ1-6	.	TRBD1	CASSLIDRDSPLHF	TGTGCCAGTAGTCTTATCGACAGGGACTCACCCCTCCACTTT
TRBV6-5	TRBJ2-5	.	TRBD1	CASSYPSTGGMVETQYF	TGTGCCAGCAGTTATCCCTCGACAGGGGGCATGGTAGAGACCCAGTACTTC
TRBV19	TRBJ1-1	.	TRBD1	CASDRGNTEAFF	TGTGCCAGTGACAGGGGAAACACTGAAGCTTTCTTT
TRBV4-2	TRBJ2-3	.	TRBD2	CASSQDPTASGLDTQYF	TGTGCCAGCAGCCAAGACCCTACGGCTAGCGGGTTGGATACGCAGTATTTT
TRBV4-1	TRBJ2-5	.	.	CASSQVNGVETQYF	TGCGCCAGCAGCCAAGTCAACGGGGTGGAGACCCAGTACTTC
TRBV5-6	TRBJ1-2	.	.	CASSLAVDWWTDYGYTF	TGTGCCAGCAGCTTGGCGGTGGACTGGTGGACGGACTATGGCTACACCTTC
TRBV7-2	TRBJ2-7	.	TRBD1	CASSLVGQTLLEQYF	TGTGCCAGCAGCTTAGTGGGACAGACCCTCTTAGAGCAGTACTTC
TRBV27	TRBJ2-5	.	.	CASRPRGAETQYF	TGTGCCAGCAGACCCAGGGGTGCAGAGACCCAGTACTTC
TRBV4-1	TRBJ2-1	once	.	CASSQVSGAIYNEQFF	TGCGCCAGCAGCCAAGTTTCCGGGGCGATCTACAATGAGCAGTTCTTC